This T cell receptor beta chain derives from a study of T cell responses to AZD1222 COVID-19 vaccine. This clone was counted a few times. Repertoires were generated with immunoSEQ multiplex PCR, while TCRdb's copy carries only in-frame clones and drops some. The sample has some 16,000 clones, around four fifths seen once. The length of the CDR3 is 15 residues. V was cut by 6 bases and J by 3 bases, with 13 bases left in between. CDR1 and CDR2 (germline): SGDLS, YYNGEE. The V call is TRBV9, the J call TRBJ2-6, with D possibly matching TRBD2 (6 bases). The sequencing used peripheral blood, collected 28 days after the second AZD1222 dose. The receptor was derived from an adult who received the AZD1222 COVID-19 vaccine. CDR3 sequence (DNA): TGTGCCAGCACAGGCCCGGGGGATGGGGCCAACGTCCTGACTTTC. Amino acid sequence: CASTGPGDGANVLTF.